This T cell receptor (beta chain) was found in a study of Graves' ophthalmopathy and Graves' hyperthyroidism. There are many counts of this clonotype. Its target is unknown. V was pared by 7 bases and J by 5 bases, with 2 bases of the junction left unmatched. Germline V gives CDR1 SGHAT, CDR2 FQNNGV. The CDR3 contains 13 residues. CDR3 regions of TCR beta were amplified from RNA transcripts. In the first round, RT-PCR was carried out with HTBI primers, and a multiplex PCR formed the second round. Each CDR3 protein gets one entry after TCRdb re-called the multiplex PCR reads with MiXCR. In the table there are fewer than 250,000 distinct CDR3 sequences, roughly 29% of which are singletons. Study-level points and caveats: An approximately 83% specificity and about 90% sensitivity were achieved by a 13-signature model that separated ophthalmopathy from stable hyperthyroidism.

The sample consisted of peripheral blood. The V call is TRBV11-2, the J call TRBJ2-2, with 9 bases aligning to TRBD2. The sequence came from a man aged 50-60 years with Graves' ophthalmopathy. The CDR3, as DNA: TGTGCCAGCACTAGCGGGACGACCGGGGAGCTGTTTTTT. Translated, it gives CASTSGTTGELFF.